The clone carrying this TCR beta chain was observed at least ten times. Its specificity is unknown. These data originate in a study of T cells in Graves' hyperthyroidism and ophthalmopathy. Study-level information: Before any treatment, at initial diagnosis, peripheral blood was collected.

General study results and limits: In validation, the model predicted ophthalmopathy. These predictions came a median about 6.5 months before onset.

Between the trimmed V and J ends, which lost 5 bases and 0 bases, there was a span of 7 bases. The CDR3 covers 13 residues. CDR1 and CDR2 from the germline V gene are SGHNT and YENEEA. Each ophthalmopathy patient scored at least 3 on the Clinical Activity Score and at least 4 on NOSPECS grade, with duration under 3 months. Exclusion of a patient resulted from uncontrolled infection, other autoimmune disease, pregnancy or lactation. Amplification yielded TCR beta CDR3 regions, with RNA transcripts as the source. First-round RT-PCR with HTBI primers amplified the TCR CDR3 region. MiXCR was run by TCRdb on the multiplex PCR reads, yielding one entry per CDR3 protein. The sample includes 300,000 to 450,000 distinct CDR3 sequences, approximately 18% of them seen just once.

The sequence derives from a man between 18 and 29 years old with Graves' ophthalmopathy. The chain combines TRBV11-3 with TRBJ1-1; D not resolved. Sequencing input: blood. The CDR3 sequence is CASSPRLNTEAFF. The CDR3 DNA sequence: TGTGCCAGCAGCCCGCGCTTGAACACTGAAGCTTTCTTT.